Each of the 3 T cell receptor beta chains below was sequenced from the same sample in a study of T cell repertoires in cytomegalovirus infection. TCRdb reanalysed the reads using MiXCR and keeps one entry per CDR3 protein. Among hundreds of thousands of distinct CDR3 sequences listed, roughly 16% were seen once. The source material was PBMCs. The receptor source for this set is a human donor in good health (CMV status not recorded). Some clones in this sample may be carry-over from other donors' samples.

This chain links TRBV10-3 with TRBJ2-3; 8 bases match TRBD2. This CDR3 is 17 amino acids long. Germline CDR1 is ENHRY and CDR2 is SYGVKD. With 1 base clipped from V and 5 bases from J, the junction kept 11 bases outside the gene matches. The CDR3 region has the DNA TGTGCCATCAGTGAGTTGGGTAGCGGGGAGTTCGAAGATACGCAGTATTTT. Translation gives CAISELGSGEFEDTQYF.

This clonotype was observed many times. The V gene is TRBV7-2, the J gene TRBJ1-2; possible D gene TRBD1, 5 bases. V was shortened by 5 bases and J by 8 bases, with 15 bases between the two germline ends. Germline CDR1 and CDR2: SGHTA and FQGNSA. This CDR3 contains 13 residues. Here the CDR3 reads CASSRGGAGGYTF. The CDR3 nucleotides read TGTGCCAGCAGCCGAGGTGGGGCGGGAGGCTACACCTTC.

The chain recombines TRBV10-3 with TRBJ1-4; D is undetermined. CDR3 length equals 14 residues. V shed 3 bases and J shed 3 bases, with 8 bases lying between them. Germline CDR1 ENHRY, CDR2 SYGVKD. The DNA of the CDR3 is TGTGCCATCAGTGAACAGCCAGCTAATGAAAAACTGTTTTTT. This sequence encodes CAISEQPANEKLFF.